The next 22 T cell receptor beta chains were all read from a single sample in a study of blood T cell repertoires in COVID-19. TCRdb's table, derived via immunoSEQ multiplex PCR, lists solely in-frame clones and lacks some. The table has more than 150,000 clones, 88% seen once. Sample: peripheral blood. The source is a man between 65 and 85 years old with active or convalescent COVID-19.

This clone was counted only a few times. The chain is built from TRBV9 and TRBJ1-5; D possibly corresponds to TRBD1 (5 bases). V shed 0 bases and J shed 7 bases, with 14 bases lying between them. The CDR3 consists of 15 residues. CDR1 is SGDLS, CDR2 YYNGEE, per germline. The CDR3 loop is CASSVEGGDEQPQHF. The CDR3 nucleotides are TGTGCCAGCAGCGTAGAGGGAGGGGACGAGCAGCCCCAGCATTTT.

The chain employs TRBV30 and TRBJ1-2; maybe TRBD1 (5 bases). Trimming left V 2 bases short and J 8 bases short, with 18 bases between. This CDR3 is built from 14 residues. The germline V gene has CDR1 GTSNPN and CDR2 SVGIG (reference sequence). CDR3 sequence: CAWSPPDRGRGYTF. The CDR3 DNA reads TGTGCCTGGAGTCCACCTGATAGGGGCCGGGGCTACACCTTC.

The rearrangement uses TRBV7-9 and TRBJ1-3; D perhaps matches TRBD1 (5 bases). V was shortened by 5 bases and J by 3 bases, with 17 bases between the two germline ends. This CDR3 is built from 16 residues. Germline lookup yields CDR1 SEHNR and CDR2 FQNEAQ (reference sequence). CDR3: CASSTISQGFGNTIYF. The CDR3 DNA is TGTGCCAGCAGCACAATTTCGCAGGGCTTTGGAAACACCATATATTTT.

CDR3 sequence reads: CASSMGQLNQPQHF. CDR3 bases: TGTGCCAGTAGTATGGGGCAGCTTAATCAGCCCCAGCATTTT. The chain carries TRBV19 and TRBJ1-5; D may be TRBD1 (5 bases). The CDR3 runs to 14 residues. Per the germline V gene, CDR1 is LNHDA and CDR2 is SQIVND (reference sequence). V was cut by 3 bases and J by 4 bases, with 10 bases left in between.

The chain combines TRBV5-1 with TRBJ2-1; 9 nucleotides line up with TRBD2. Trimming took 3 bases from V and 5 from J; bases not matched to a gene: 6. The CDR3 is 15 residues long. Germline lookup yields CDR1 SGHRS and CDR2 YFSETQ. The CDR3 spells CASSSLAGVDNEQFF. CDR3 in DNA: TGCGCCAGCAGCTCATTAGCGGGAGTGGACAATGAGCAGTTCTTC.

The rearrangement joins TRBV4-3 to TRBJ2-2; D is uncertain. The CDR3 contains 14 residues. Trimming left V 5 bases short and J 0 bases short, with 7 bases between. The germline gives CDR1 LGHNA, CDR2 YSLEER. The CDR3 bases are TGCGCCAGCAGCACCCACACGAACACCGGGGAGCTGTTTTTT. Translation: CASSTHTNTGELFF.

The genes are TRBV6-6 and TRBJ2-3; D might be TRBD1 (6 bases). Trimming took 5 bases from V and 5 from J, leaving 17 bases between them. Germline V gene data show CDR1 as MNHNY and CDR2 as SVGAGI (reference sequence). CDR3 length equals 15 residues. This CDR3 reads CASSGDTLYGDTQYF. In DNA form, the CDR3 reads TGTGCCAGCAGTGGGGACACCCTCTACGGAGATACGCAGTATTTT.

This sequence joins TRBV4-1 and TRBJ2-1; D possibly corresponds to TRBD2 (6 bases). V was cut by 4 bases and J by 8 bases, with 15 bases left in between. Germline V gives CDR1 MGHRA, CDR2 YSYEKL. CDR3 length: 14 residues. The CDR3 region is CASSPTGGFDEQFF. As DNA, the CDR3 is TGCGCCAGCAGCCCCACTGGAGGGTTCGATGAGCAGTTCTTC.

This sequence joins TRBV18 and TRBJ1-2; D is undetermined. In germline, CDR1 is KGHSH, CDR2 LQKENI. V shed 5 bases and J shed 8 bases, with 21 bases lying between them. The CDR3 is made up of 15 amino acids. This CDR3 reads CASSDSLGYGDGYTF. The CDR3 DNA follows: TGTGCCAGCTCAGACTCGCTCGGATACGGAGACGGCTACACCTTC.

The chain recombines TRBV21-1 with TRBJ2-3; the table's TRBD2 call for D was not verified on the DNA. TRBV21-1 constitutes a pseudogene. The CDR3 is 17 residues long. The CDR3 DNA follows: TGTGCCAGCAGCAAAAGCGGGAGGAGGCGGAGGGCAGATACGCAGTATTTT. It encodes CASSKSGRRRRADTQYF.

The chain uses TRBV11-2 and TRBJ1-6; tentatively, D is TRBD1 (5 bases). Trimming removed 6 bases from V and 6 bases from J, with 15 bases in between. Germline V gene sequence: CDR1 SGHAT, CDR2 FQNNGV. The CDR3 is 15 amino acids. CDR3 sequence reads: CASRTIQGGNSPLHF. The CDR3 bases are TGTGCCAGCAGAACTATCCAGGGTGGTAATTCACCCCTCCACTTT.

V usage is TRBV7-6 and J usage is TRBJ2-2; 14 nucleotides line up with TRBD2. The CDR3 extends over 20 amino acids. J was trimmed by 0 bases and V by 5 bases; bases with no gene match: 11. Germline CDR1 is SGHVS and CDR2 is FNYEAQ. This chain's CDR3 is CASSPRTSGGYRANTGELFF. CDR3 bases: TGTGCCAGCAGCCCCCGGACTAGCGGGGGGTATAGGGCGAACACCGGGGAGCTGTTTTTT.

The V and J genes are TRBV7-2 and TRBJ2-1; 13 nucleotides agree with TRBD2. Germline CDR1 is SGHTA and CDR2 is FQGNSA. J was trimmed by 6 bases and V by 0 bases; bases with no gene match: 2. The CDR3 totals 16 residues. Here the CDR3 reads CASSLAGTSGANEQFF. In nucleotides, the CDR3 is TGTGCCAGCAGCTTAGCGGGGACTAGCGGGGCCAATGAGCAGTTCTTC.

J is TRBJ2-2 and V is TRBV10-3, with D perhaps TRBD2 (7 bases). Germline V gives CDR1 ENHRY, CDR2 SYGVKD. The V gene lost 0 bases and the J gene lost 4 bases, with 9 bases spanning the gap. The CDR3 loop spans 15 amino acids. CDR3 residues: CAISESGGGTGELFF. The CDR3 region has the DNA TGTGCCATCAGTGAGTCGGGAGGGGGCACCGGGGAGCTGTTTTTT.

This chain links TRBV7-9 with TRBJ1-3; TRBD1 matches 7 bases. V trimming: 5 bases; J trimming: 1 base; junction bases outside the gene matches: 5. CDR1 is SEHNR and CDR2 is FQNEAQ in the germline V gene (reference sequence). CDR3 length equals 15 residues. The CDR3 region has the DNA TGTGCCAGCAGCCCCGGGGACAGATCTGGAAACACCATATATTTT. It encodes CASSPGDRSGNTIYF.

The chain has TRBV29-1 and TRBJ2-7; TRBD1 agrees at 12 bases. The J segment lost 6 bases and the V segment lost 3 bases, leaving 3 bases of the junction unmatched. The CDR3 consists of 13 residues. The germline V gene has CDR1 SQVTM and CDR2 ANQGSEA. The CDR3 DNA is TGCAGCGTTGAGGGGACAGGGGGCGCCGAGCAGTACTTC. As protein: CSVEGTGGAEQYF.

The CDR3 DNA is TGTGCTGGGGCTGGGGGCGTCGGTGGCTACACCTTC. It is translated as CAGAGGVGGYTF. The chain employs TRBV2 and TRBJ1-2, with D tentatively TRBD1 (6 bases). The CDR3 spans 12 residues. Germline V CDR1 and CDR2: SNHLY, FYNNEI.

The rearrangement links TRBV6-1 to TRBJ2-5, with a possible D match to TRBD1 (6 bases). The V gene lost 2 bases and the J gene lost 5 bases, with 12 bases spanning the gap. CDR1 is MNHNS and CDR2 is SASEGT in the germline V gene. The length of the CDR3 is 14 residues. The CDR3 region is CASSEQGIRETQYF. In DNA form, the CDR3 reads TGTGCCAGCAGTGAACAGGGGATAAGGGAGACCCAGTACTTC.

The rearrangement joins TRBV7-2 to TRBJ1-4; maybe TRBD1 (6 bases). The CDR3 spans 15 residues. Looked up from germline, CDR1 is SGHTA and CDR2 is FQGNSA. V dropped 6 bases and J dropped 0 bases, with 11 bases sitting between them. CDR3: CASSGQTATNEKLFF. The CDR3 DNA sequence: TGTGCCAGCAGTGGACAGACGGCAACTAATGAAAAACTGTTTTTT.

V and J are TRBV9 and TRBJ2-2; 12 bases agree with TRBD1. Germline V gene data show CDR1 as SGDLS and CDR2 as YYNGEE. J lost 6 bases, V lost 3 bases, and 3 bases had no gene match. The CDR3 contains 15 residues. CDR3 region: CASSAGTGGAGELFF. For the CDR3, the DNA is TGTGCCAGCAGCGCCGGGACAGGGGGCGCCGGGGAGCTGTTTTTT.

This clone has a single count. The chain uses TRBV9 and TRBJ2-2, with TRBD1 matching over 10 bases. The junction had 23 bases not matched to a gene; V was cut back by 5 bases and J by 7 bases. There are 20 residues in the CDR3. CDR1 and CDR2 (germline): SGDLS, YYNGEE. The CDR3 region is CASSNITTRGTGVGIGELFF. The DNA for the CDR3 is TGTGCCAGCAGTAACATAACCACCCGTGGGACAGGGGTTGGTATCGGGGAGCTGTTTTTT.

V gene TRBV6-5 combines with J gene TRBJ1-1, with TRBD1 as a possible D gene (6 bases). The CDR3 sequence is 12 residues long. Germline values: CDR1 MNHEY, CDR2 SVGAGI. V was shortened by 9 bases and J by 8 bases, with 16 bases between the two germline ends. The CDR3 DNA follows: TGTGCCAGGCCGCGAACGGACAGAGAAGCTTTCTTT. Translated, it gives CARPRTDREAFF.